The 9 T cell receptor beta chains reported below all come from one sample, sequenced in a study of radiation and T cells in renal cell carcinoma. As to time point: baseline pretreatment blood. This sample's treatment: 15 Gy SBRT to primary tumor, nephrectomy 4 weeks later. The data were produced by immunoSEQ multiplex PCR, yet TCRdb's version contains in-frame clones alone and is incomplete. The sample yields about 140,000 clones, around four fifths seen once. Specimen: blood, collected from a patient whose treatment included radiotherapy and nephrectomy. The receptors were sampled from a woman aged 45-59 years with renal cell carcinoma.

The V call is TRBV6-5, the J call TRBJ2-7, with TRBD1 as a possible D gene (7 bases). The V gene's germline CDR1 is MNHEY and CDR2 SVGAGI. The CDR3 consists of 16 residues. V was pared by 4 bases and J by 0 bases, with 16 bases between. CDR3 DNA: TGTGCCAGCAGTTTCCGCGGGACAGTGAGCTCCTACGAGCAGTACTTC. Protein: CASSFRGTVSSYEQYF.

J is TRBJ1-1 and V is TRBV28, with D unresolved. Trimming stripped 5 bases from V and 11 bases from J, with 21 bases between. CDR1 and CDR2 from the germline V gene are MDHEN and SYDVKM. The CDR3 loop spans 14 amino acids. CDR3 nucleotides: TGTGCCAGCAGTCCAGAACGATTCCCGCGGCGCGCTTTCTTT. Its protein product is CASSPERFPRRAFF.

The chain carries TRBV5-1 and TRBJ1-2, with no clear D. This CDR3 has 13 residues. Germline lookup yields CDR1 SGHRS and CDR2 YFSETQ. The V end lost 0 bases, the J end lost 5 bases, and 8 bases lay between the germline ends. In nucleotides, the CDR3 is TGCGCCAGCAGCTTGGATGCTTTGTATGGCTACACCTTC. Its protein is CASSLDALYGYTF.

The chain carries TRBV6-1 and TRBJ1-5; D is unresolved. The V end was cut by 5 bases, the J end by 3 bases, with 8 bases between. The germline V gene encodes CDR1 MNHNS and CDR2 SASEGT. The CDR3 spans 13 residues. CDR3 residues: CASSLWFNQPQHF. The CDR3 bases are TGTGCCAGCAGTTTGTGGTTCAATCAGCCCCAGCATTTT.

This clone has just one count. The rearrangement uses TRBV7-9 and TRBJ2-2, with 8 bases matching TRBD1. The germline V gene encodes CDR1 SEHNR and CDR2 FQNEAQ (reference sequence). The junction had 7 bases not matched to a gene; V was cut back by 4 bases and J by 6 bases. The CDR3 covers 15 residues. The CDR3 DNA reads TGTGCCAGCAGCTCTCCGACAGGGGCCGCCGGGGAGCTGTTTTTT. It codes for CASSSPTGAAGELFF.

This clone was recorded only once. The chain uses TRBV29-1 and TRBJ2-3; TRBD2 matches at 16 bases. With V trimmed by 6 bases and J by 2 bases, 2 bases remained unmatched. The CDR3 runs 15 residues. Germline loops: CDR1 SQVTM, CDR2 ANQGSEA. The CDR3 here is CSVGLAGGYTDTQYF. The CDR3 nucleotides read TGCAGCGTGGGACTAGCGGGGGGGTACACAGATACGCAGTATTTT.

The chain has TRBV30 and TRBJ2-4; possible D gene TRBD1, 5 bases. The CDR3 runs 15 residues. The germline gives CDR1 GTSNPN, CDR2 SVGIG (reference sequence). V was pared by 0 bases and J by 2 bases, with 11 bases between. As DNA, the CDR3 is TGTGCCTGGAGTGTAATAGCAGGGACCAAAAACATTCAGTACTTC. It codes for CAWSVIAGTKNIQYF.

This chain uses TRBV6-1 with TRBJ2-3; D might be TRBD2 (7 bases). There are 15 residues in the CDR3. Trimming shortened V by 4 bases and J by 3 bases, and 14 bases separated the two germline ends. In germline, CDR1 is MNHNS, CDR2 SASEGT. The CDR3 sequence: CASSGGGVGTDTQYF. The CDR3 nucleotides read TGTGCCAGCAGTGGAGGGGGGGTTGGGACAGATACGCAGTATTTT.

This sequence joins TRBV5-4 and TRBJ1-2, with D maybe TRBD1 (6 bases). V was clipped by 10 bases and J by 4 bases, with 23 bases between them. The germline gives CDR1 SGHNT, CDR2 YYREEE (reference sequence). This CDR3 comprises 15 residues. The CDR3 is CAAVTVLGTSYGYTF. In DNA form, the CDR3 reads TGTGCCGCCGTGACAGTCTTGGGGACAAGCTATGGCTACACCTTC.